The text below deals with one T cell receptor beta chain. Here immunoSEQ multiplex PCR was the method, and the copy in TCRdb shows in-frame clones only, minus some. The data hold roughly 130,000 clones, with 80% to 95% observed a single time. These data come from a study of control samples from healthy donors and cancer patients. Germline V gene data show CDR1 as SGHVS and CDR2 as FQNEAQ. The CDR3 length is 16 residues. The J segment lost 1 base and the V segment lost 0 bases, leaving 2 bases of the junction unmatched. The source of this sequence is a man younger than 35 in good health. The specimen was blood. The chain employs TRBV7-8 and TRBJ1-1; 10 bases map to TRBD1. In DNA form, the CDR3 reads TGTGCCAGCAGCTTAGCTCGACAGGGGGCGAACACTGAAGCTTTCTTT. This translates into CASSLARQGANTEAFF.